This TCR beta chain is from a study of neurological immune-mediated disorders. TCRdb reprocessed the 5' RACE reads via MiXCR and lists one record per CDR3 protein. Here the sample spans under 80,000 distinct CDR3 sequences, about 9.7% being singletons. At least ten counts were recorded for this clonotype. Its antigen is not identified. Notes on the study in general: TCR-beta repertoires seemed private in all groups, with no expanded CDR3 amino acid sequences shared.

CDR1 and CDR2 (germline): MDHEN, SYDVKM. The CDR3 covers 16 residues. V dropped 3 bases and J dropped 1; count of bases not matched to a gene: 3. V is TRBV28 and J is TRBJ2-1; 10 bases align to TRBD2. The source material was PBMCs. This receptor was taken from a middle-aged man in good health. The CDR3 sequence: CASSLEAGGSYNEQFF. The CDR3 nucleotides read TGTGCCAGCAGTTTGGAAGCGGGAGGGTCCTACAATGAGCAGTTCTTC.